This entry describes one T cell receptor (beta chain). Its antigen is unidentified. The sample is drawn from a study of T cell responses to AZD1222 COVID-19 vaccine. Study in general: Doses given second, at about 4 or about 12 weeks, were pooled. Whole-study findings and limits: Researchers took repertoire samples only after the peak T cell response had come.

Sequencing was performed with immunoSEQ multiplex PCR; in TCRdb, only in-frame clones are kept and a portion is missing. The table includes 130,000 or so clones, around 83% detected once. Germline V CDR1 and CDR2: SQVTM, ANQGSEA. After removal of 0 bases from V and 6 bases from J, the junction contained 7 bases not matched to a gene. The length of the CDR3 is 14 residues. Sequenced material: peripheral blood, taken on day 0 of AZD1222 vaccination. The TCR sequence derives from an adult in good health. The V call is TRBV29-1, the J call TRBJ1-2, with 7 bases that match TRBD1. This CDR3 is CSVEEVTGKDGYTF. The CDR3 DNA sequence: TGCAGCGTTGAAGAGGTGACAGGGAAGGATGGCTACACCTTC.